The 5 T cell receptor beta chains below come from one sample, sequenced in a study of T cells after yellow fever vaccination. In TCRdb, the 5' RACE reads were re-called with MiXCR into one record per CDR3 protein. The data hold around 600,000 distinct CDR3 sequences, with roughly 12% observed a single time. Here the sequenced sample was PBMCs, taken on the day of the yellow fever booster vaccination. These receptors were collected from a man younger than 40 who received the YFV17D yellow fever vaccine.

The CDR3 is CASSLGRANYNEQFF. As DNA, the CDR3 is TGTGCCAGCAGCTTGGGGCGGGCTAACTACAATGAGCAGTTCTTC. This chain connects TRBV5-4 to TRBJ2-1, with a possible D match to TRBD2 (5 bases). Germline loops: CDR1 SGHNT, CDR2 YYREEE (reference sequence). Trimming left V 0 bases short and J 3 bases short, with 10 bases between. This CDR3 has 15 amino acids.

The rearrangement joins TRBV15 to TRBJ2-3, with D perhaps matching TRBD2 (6 bases). V was trimmed by 0 bases and J by 0 bases, leaving 13 bases between them. The germline V gene encodes CDR1 LNHNV and CDR2 YYDKDF (reference sequence). This CDR3 is 17 amino acids long. The CDR3 DNA is TGTGCCACCAGCAGAGATCGGATAGCGGCTAGCACAGATACGCAGTATTTT. Its protein is CATSRDRIAASTDTQYF. Full variable domain (outside the CDR3, taken from reference TRBV15 and TRBJ2-3): DAMVIQNPRYQVTQFGKPVTLSCSQTLNHNVMYWYQQKSSQAPKLLFHYYDKDFNNEADTPDNFQSRRPNTSFCFLDIRSPGLGDTAMYLCATSRDRIAASTDTQYFGPGTRLTVL.

This chain links TRBV7-8 with TRBJ2-3; D may be TRBD1 (6 bases). CDR1 is SGHVS and CDR2 is FQNEAQ in the germline V gene. The CDR3 extends over 18 amino acids. V lost 5 bases to trimming and J lost 2 bases, with 23 bases between them. The CDR3 region is CASSTILRDKYHTDTQYF. In nucleotides, the CDR3 is TGTGCCAGCAGCACCATCCTCCGGGACAAATATCACACAGATACGCAGTATTTT.

This clonotype showed up just a few times. This chain joins TRBV7-2 and TRBJ2-3; perhaps TRBD2 as D (5 bases). CDR1 is SGHTA, CDR2 FQGNSA, per germline. Trimming took 5 bases from V and 0 from J, leaving 12 bases between them. The CDR3 has 15 residues. The CDR3 DNA sequence: TGTGCCAGCAGCCGAGACTCGGGGAGCACAGATACGCAGTATTTT. Residues: CASSRDSGSTDTQYF.

The chain joins TRBV18 to TRBJ2-2; maybe TRBD2 (6 bases). The CDR3 is 15 amino acids. The germline CDR1 and CDR2 sequences are KGHSH and LQKENI. Trimming removed 0 bases from V and 1 base from J, with 6 bases in between. CDR3 residues: CASSPPSGNTGELFF. The CDR3 region has the DNA TGTGCCAGCTCACCACCTAGCGGGAACACCGGGGAGCTGTTTTTT.